A selection of T cell receptor beta chains follows, all from one sample in a study of T-cell memory formation after mild COVID-19. TCRdb used MiXCR to reprocess the 5' RACE reads, holding one entry per CDR3 protein. The sample contains fewer than 700,000 distinct CDR3 sequences, 18% of which appear only once. Sequencing was carried out using PBMCs or a T cell subset sorted from them (not recorded which). These receptors came from an adult woman who had mild COVID-19 (a few samples of this study predate the infection). Cell type and time point are not known. Each CDR3 is given with its conserved first and last residue. D genes are given only for firm matches. Clone size, where shown, is once, few, many, or a class for clones that have expanded.

CDR3aa: CASSLLLGNSPDTQYF
CDR3nt: TGTGCCAGCAGCTTACTATTGGGGAACAGCCCAGATACGCAGTATTTT
d_gene: -
abundance: -
j_gene: TRBJ2-3
v_gene: TRBV11-2

CDR3aa: CASSFLGLEETQYF
CDR3nt: TGTGCCAGCAGCTTCTTGGGGCTGGAAGAGACCCAGTACTTC
d_gene: -
abundance: -
j_gene: TRBJ2-5
v_gene: TRBV7-9

CDR3aa: CASSPRPKSGYTF
CDR3nt: TGTGCCAGCAGTCCTCGCCCCAAGTCTGGCTACACCTTC
d_gene: -
abundance: few
j_gene: TRBJ1-2
v_gene: TRBV6-5

CDR3aa: CASRSLKLGAGPPDTQYF
CDR3nt: TGTGCCAGCAGATCACTAAAATTAGGAGCAGGGCCCCCAGATACGCAGTATTTT
d_gene: -
abundance: -
j_gene: TRBJ2-3
v_gene: TRBV6-5

CDR3aa: CASSQVLGTYEQYF
CDR3nt: TGCGCCAGCAGCCAAGTTCTAGGGACCTACGAGCAGTACTTC
d_gene: -
abundance: -
j_gene: TRBJ2-7
v_gene: TRBV4-3

CDR3aa: CASSELIIGEQYF
CDR3nt: TGTGCCAGCAGTGAATTGATAATAGGCGAGCAGTACTTC
d_gene: -
abundance: -
j_gene: TRBJ2-7
v_gene: TRBV6-1

CDR3aa: CATSAACYTF
CDR3nt: TGTGCCACCAGCGCGGCCTGCTACACCTTC
d_gene: -
abundance: -
j_gene: TRBJ1-2
v_gene: TRBV15

CDR3aa: CSGQDRYEQYF
CDR3nt: TGCAGTGGGCAGGACAGATACGAGCAGTACTTC
d_gene: -
abundance: few
j_gene: TRBJ2-7
v_gene: TRBV20-1

CDR3aa: CASGIRGVSYEQYF
CDR3nt: TGTGCCAGCGGCATCAGGGGTGTTAGCTACGAGCAGTACTTC
d_gene: -
abundance: -
j_gene: TRBJ2-7
v_gene: TRBV5-4

CDR3aa: CSATVLAGVSSYNEQFF
CDR3nt: TGCAGTGCGACTGTACTAGCGGGAGTTAGCTCCTACAATGAGCAGTTCTTC
d_gene: TRBD2
abundance: few
j_gene: TRBJ2-1
v_gene: TRBV20-1

CDR3aa: CATSEGSSGGYEQYF
CDR3nt: TGTGCCACCAGCGAGGGATCTAGCGGGGGGTACGAGCAGTACTTC
d_gene: TRBD2
abundance: few
j_gene: TRBJ2-7
v_gene: TRBV15

CDR3aa: CACGLAGGVSLGGELFF
CDR3nt: TGTGCCTGCGGACTAGCGGGGGGAGTGAGTTTGGGCGGGGAGCTGTTTTTT
d_gene: TRBD2
abundance: -
j_gene: TRBJ2-2
v_gene: TRBV19

CDR3aa: CASSASRHQNEQFF
CDR3nt: TGTGCCAGCAGCGCTAGCCGCCACCAAAATGAGCAGTTCTTC
d_gene: -
abundance: -
j_gene: TRBJ2-1
v_gene: TRBV11-1

CDR3aa: CSASVAGTYNEQFF
CDR3nt: TGCAGTGCTAGTGTGGCAGGGACCTACAATGAGCAGTTCTTC
d_gene: -
abundance: many
j_gene: TRBJ2-1
v_gene: TRBV20-1

CDR3aa: CASSESGNYGYTF
CDR3nt: TGTGCCAGCAGTGAGTCAGGGAACTATGGCTACACCTTC
d_gene: -
abundance: -
j_gene: TRBJ1-2
v_gene: TRBV2

CDR3aa: CASSMDGNNEQFF
CDR3nt: TGCGCCAGCAGTATGGACGGAAACAATGAGCAGTTCTTC
d_gene: -
abundance: few
j_gene: TRBJ2-1
v_gene: TRBV5-1

CDR3aa: CASSRSPTDSYNEQFF
CDR3nt: TGCGCCAGCAGCCGGAGTCCAACTGATTCCTACAATGAGCAGTTCTTC
d_gene: -
abundance: -
j_gene: TRBJ2-1
v_gene: TRBV5-1

CDR3aa: CASRTGSYGYTF
CDR3nt: TGTGCCAGCCGGACAGGCTCCTATGGCTACACCTTC
d_gene: TRBD1
abundance: -
j_gene: TRBJ1-2
v_gene: TRBV6-5

CDR3aa: CASSQDGQYGYTF
CDR3nt: TGCGCCAGCAGCCAAGATGGACAGTATGGCTACACCTTC
d_gene: -
abundance: few
j_gene: TRBJ1-2
v_gene: TRBV4-1

CDR3aa: CAWRYRAGYTF
CDR3nt: TGTGCCTGGCGGTACAGGGCTGGCTACACCTTC
d_gene: -
abundance: few
j_gene: TRBJ1-2
v_gene: TRBV30

CDR3aa: CASSLELVVFSGEQYF
CDR3nt: TGTGCCAGCAGCTTGGAACTAGTTGTGTTCTCGGGCGAGCAGTACTTC
d_gene: -
abundance: few
j_gene: TRBJ2-7
v_gene: TRBV5-5

CDR3aa: CASSLPGLAGGLDEQFF
CDR3nt: TGTGCCAGCAGTTTGCCGGGACTAGCGGGAGGATTGGATGAGCAGTTCTTC
d_gene: TRBD2
abundance: -
j_gene: TRBJ2-1
v_gene: TRBV6-2/TRBV6-3

CDR3aa: CASSLEGGASYEQYF
CDR3nt: TGTGCCAGCAGCTTAGAGGGGGGGGCCTCCTACGAGCAGTACTTC
d_gene: -
abundance: -
j_gene: TRBJ2-7
v_gene: TRBV7-9

CDR3aa: CASSPPNGQPNDGYTF
CDR3nt: TGTGCCAGCAGCCCACCAAACGGACAGCCGAACGATGGCTACACCTTC
d_gene: -
abundance: few
j_gene: TRBJ1-2
v_gene: TRBV3-1

CDR3aa: CASSSTPGLSNQPQHF
CDR3nt: TGTGCCAGCAGTTCAACCCCCGGGCTTAGCAATCAGCCCCAGCATTTT
d_gene: -
abundance: many
j_gene: TRBJ1-5
v_gene: TRBV28

CDR3aa: CASSAGDRTNEKLFF
CDR3nt: TGTGCCAGCAGCGCGGGGGACAGAACTAATGAAAAACTGTTTTTT
d_gene: TRBD1
abundance: many
j_gene: TRBJ1-4
v_gene: TRBV7-2

CDR3aa: CASRDPLEDTQYF
CDR3nt: TGTGCCAGCCGAGACCCCCTAGAGGATACGCAGTATTTT
d_gene: -
abundance: few
j_gene: TRBJ2-3
v_gene: TRBV2

CDR3aa: CASRTQTSGGSYNEQFF
CDR3nt: TGCGCCAGCAGAACGCAGACTAGCGGGGGAAGCTACAATGAGCAGTTCTTC
d_gene: TRBD2
abundance: -
j_gene: TRBJ2-1
v_gene: TRBV5-1

CDR3aa: CASSQDAATARDEQYF
CDR3nt: TGTGCCAGCAGCCAAGATGCAGCGACGGCACGGGACGAGCAGTACTTC
d_gene: -
abundance: -
j_gene: TRBJ2-7
v_gene: TRBV14

CDR3aa: CATSDTVQVGLAGGLEQFF
CDR3nt: TGTGCCACCAGTGATACGGTACAAGTGGGACTAGCGGGGGGCCTTGAGCAGTTCTTC
d_gene: TRBD2
abundance: -
j_gene: TRBJ2-1
v_gene: TRBV24-1

CDR3aa: CASSYKGTYEQYF
CDR3nt: TGTGCCAGCAGTTATAAGGGGACTTACGAGCAGTACTTC
d_gene: -
abundance: few
j_gene: TRBJ2-7
v_gene: TRBV6-2/TRBV6-3

CDR3aa: CSVGVTGNEKLFF
CDR3nt: TGCAGCGTTGGGGTCACGGGAAATGAAAAACTGTTTTTT
d_gene: -
abundance: few
j_gene: TRBJ1-4
v_gene: TRBV29-1

CDR3aa: CASSTRLAGGGKKGEQYF
CDR3nt: TGTGCCAGTAGTACACGACTAGCGGGAGGGGGGAAGAAGGGCGAGCAGTACTTC
d_gene: TRBD2
abundance: -
j_gene: TRBJ2-7
v_gene: TRBV19

CDR3aa: CASRGLALSYEQYF
CDR3nt: TGCGCCAGCAGGGGACTAGCGCTCTCCTACGAGCAGTACTTC
d_gene: TRBD2
abundance: -
j_gene: TRBJ2-7
v_gene: TRBV5-1

CDR3aa: CASSYWERNTIYF
CDR3nt: TGTGCCAGCAGTTACTGGGAGAGAAACACCATATATTTT
d_gene: -
abundance: -
j_gene: TRBJ1-3
v_gene: TRBV6-6

CDR3aa: CAILASSSYNEQFF
CDR3nt: TGTGCCATCTTGGCGAGTAGCTCCTACAATGAGCAGTTCTTC
d_gene: -
abundance: few
j_gene: TRBJ2-1
v_gene: TRBV10-3

CDR3aa: CAISQGGQVNTEAFF
CDR3nt: TGTGCCATCAGTCAAGGGGGACAGGTGAACACTGAAGCTTTCTTT
d_gene: TRBD1
abundance: -
j_gene: TRBJ1-1
v_gene: TRBV10-3

CDR3aa: CSASIGRLNNEQFF
CDR3nt: TGCAGTGCTAGCATCGGGAGGCTCAACAATGAGCAGTTCTTC
d_gene: TRBD2
abundance: few
j_gene: TRBJ2-1
v_gene: TRBV20-1

CDR3aa: CASSSDRGAQETQYF
CDR3nt: TGTGCCAGCAGCTCGGACAGGGGCGCCCAAGAGACCCAGTACTTC
d_gene: TRBD1
abundance: few
j_gene: TRBJ2-5
v_gene: TRBV7-6

CDR3aa: CASSPTGVGEQYF
CDR3nt: TGTGCCAGCAGCCCGACAGGGGTGGGCGAGCAGTACTTC
d_gene: TRBD1
abundance: few
j_gene: TRBJ2-7
v_gene: TRBV7-9

CDR3aa: CASSSTGLRTDTQYF
CDR3nt: TGTGCCAGCAGCTCTACGGGACTACGCACAGATACGCAGTATTTT
d_gene: TRBD2
abundance: -
j_gene: TRBJ2-3
v_gene: TRBV9

CDR3aa: CASSTESSYEQYF
CDR3nt: TGCGCCAGCAGCACCGAGAGCTCCTACGAGCAGTACTTC
d_gene: -
abundance: many
j_gene: TRBJ2-7
v_gene: TRBV5-1

CDR3aa: CASLGVRGPEKAFF
CDR3nt: TGTGCCAGCCTTGGGGTCAGGGGGCCCGAGAAAGCTTTCTTT
d_gene: TRBD1
abundance: few
j_gene: TRBJ1-1
v_gene: TRBV7-9

CDR3aa: CSAETGVSGNTIYF
CDR3nt: TGCAGTGCGGAAACAGGGGTCTCTGGAAACACCATATATTTT
d_gene: TRBD1
abundance: -
j_gene: TRBJ1-3
v_gene: TRBV20-1

CDR3aa: CASSPYGTAYEQYF
CDR3nt: TGTGCCAGCAGCCCGTACGGGACAGCCTACGAGCAGTACTTC
d_gene: TRBD1
abundance: -
j_gene: TRBJ2-7
v_gene: TRBV6-6

CDR3aa: CASSFSASAQYF
CDR3nt: TGTGCCAGCAGTTTTTCGGCCTCGGCCCAGTACTTC
d_gene: -
abundance: -
j_gene: TRBJ2-5
v_gene: TRBV12-3/TRBV12-4

CDR3aa: CASSFTPSHENEQFF
CDR3nt: TGTGCCAGCAGCTTTACCCCTAGCCACGAAAATGAGCAGTTCTTC
d_gene: -
abundance: -
j_gene: TRBJ2-1
v_gene: TRBV7-2

CDR3aa: CASSQEEQGAMTFF
CDR3nt: TGCGCCAGCAGCCAAGAGGAACAGGGTGCGATGACTTTCTTT
d_gene: -
abundance: -
j_gene: TRBJ1-1
v_gene: TRBV4-1